These T cell receptor beta chains were read from a single sample in a study of T cell responses to AZD1222 COVID-19 vaccine. Clones were sequenced by immunoSEQ multiplex PCR, and TCRdb holds only the in-frame ones, with some missing. The data contain tens of thousands of clones, just over 85% of them singletons. The source was peripheral blood, collected 28 days after the second dose of the MenACWY control vaccine. The receptor source for this set is an adult who received the MenACWY meningococcal vaccine as a control. Each CDR3 is given with its conserved first and last residue. D genes are given only for firm matches. Clone size is not always given. Where it is, it says once, few, many or a class for expanded clones.

TRBV19	TRBJ2-3	.	TRBD1	CASSPGTGGASTDTQYF	TGTGCCAGTAGTCCCGGGACAGGTGGGGCTAGCACAGATACGCAGTATTTT
TRBV2	TRBJ2-7	.	TRBD2	CASSRLAGAYEQYF	TGTGCCAGCAGTCGCCTAGCGGGAGCGTACGAGCAGTACTTC
TRBV7-2	TRBJ2-3	once	.	CASSLGQLGADTQYF	TGTGCCAGCAGCTTAGGACAGCTCGGAGCAGATACGCAGTATTTT
TRBV7-9	TRBJ1-5	.	.	CASSSGAQPQHF	TGTGCCAGCAGCTCCGGTGCGCAGCCCCAGCATTTT
TRBV19	TRBJ1-1	few	TRBD1	CASSITGTGEAFF	TGTGCCAGTAGTATTACCGGGACAGGTGAAGCTTTCTTT
TRBV6-1	TRBJ2-7	.	.	CASSEAWNYEQYF	TGTGCCAGCAGTGAAGCCTGGAACTACGAGCAGTACTTC
TRBV5-1	TRBJ1-2	.	.	CASSLDGGTYGYTF	TGCGCCAGCAGCTTGGATGGGGGTACATATGGCTACACCTTC
TRBV6-5	TRBJ2-1	.	.	CASSLRPYNEQFF	TGTGCCAGCAGCCTAAGACCATACAATGAGCAGTTCTTC
TRBV5-1	TRBJ1-2	.	TRBD1	CASSLEGQNYGYTF	TGCGCCAGCAGCTTGGAGGGACAGAACTATGGCTACACCTTC
TRBV29-1	TRBJ2-3	few	TRBD2	CSSELAGGTDTQYF	TGCAGCTCTGAACTAGCGGGAGGCACAGATACGCAGTATTTT
TRBV18	TRBJ1-1	.	TRBD1	CASSPDRATEAFF	TGTGCCAGCTCCCCGGACAGGGCCACTGAAGCTTTCTTT
TRBV19	TRBJ1-1	few	.	CASRGQTNTEAFF	TGTGCCAGCCGAGGGCAGACGAACACTGAAGCTTTCTTT
TRBV6-2/TRBV6-3	TRBJ2-2	.	TRBD2	CASSRMTSGRPGELFF	TGTGCCAGCAGTCGAATGACTAGCGGGAGGCCCGGGGAGCTGTTTTTT
TRBV28	TRBJ2-7	.	TRBD1	CASSGGTGDSYEQYF	TGTGCCAGCAGTGGGGGGACAGGGGACTCCTACGAGCAGTACTTC
TRBV10-2	TRBJ2-7	.	TRBD2	CASNLTSGTPDISYEQYF	TGCGCCAGCAACTTGACTAGCGGGACGCCCGATATCTCCTACGAGCAGTACTTC
TRBV7-3	TRBJ2-3	.	.	CASSLLTRTDTQYF	TGTGCCAGCAGCTTACTGACCCGCACAGATACGCAGTATTTT
TRBV27	TRBJ2-2	once	TRBD1	CASSSNRGHNTGELFF	TGTGCCAGCAGTTCTAACAGGGGCCATAACACCGGGGAGCTGTTTTTT
TRBV9	TRBJ2-6	.	.	CASSVVAGPGANVLTF	TGTGCCAGCAGCGTAGTGGCAGGGCCCGGGGCCAACGTCCTGACTTTC
TRBV24-1	TRBJ1-5	.	TRBD1	CATSESTGGNQPQHF	TGTGCCACCAGTGAGTCGACAGGGGGGAATCAGCCCCAGCATTTT
TRBV7-9	TRBJ1-2	.	TRBD1	CASSLAGTAYGYTF	TGTGCCAGCAGCTTAGCTGGGACAGCTTATGGCTACACCTTC
TRBV6-2/TRBV6-3	TRBJ2-5	.	.	CASSYPRTGYSETQYF	TGTGCCAGCAGTTACCCTAGGACGGGATACAGTGAGACCCAGTACTTC
TRBV10-2	TRBJ2-1	.	TRBD2	CASSDPSGRSWNEQFF	TGCGCCAGCAGTGATCCTAGCGGGAGGTCTTGGAATGAGCAGTTCTTC
TRBV5-1	TRBJ1-6	.	.	CASSLEGTINNSPLHF	TGCGCCAGCAGCTTGGAAGGGACGATTAATAATTCACCCCTCCACTTT
TRBV7-9	TRBJ2-7	.	.	CASSSGRAYEQYF	TGTGCCAGCAGCTCTGGCAGGGCGTACGAGCAGTACTTC
TRBV7-8	TRBJ1-3	.	.	CASSLGPTEGGNTIYF	TGTGCCAGCAGCCTGGGCCCTACAGAAGGTGGAAACACCATATATTTT
TRBV30	TRBJ1-1	.	TRBD1	CAWTYRGTEAFF	TGTGCCTGGACGTACAGGGGCACTGAAGCTTTCTTT
TRBV18	TRBJ2-3	.	TRBD1	CASSFGQGRIDTQYF	TGTGCCAGCTCGTTCGGACAGGGCCGGATAGATACGCAGTATTTT
TRBV10-3	TRBJ1-6	.	.	CAISESVAARNSPLHF	TGTGCCATCAGTGAGTCGGTGGCAGCTAGGAATTCACCCCTCCACTTT
TRBV19	TRBJ1-3	.	.	CASRDRHSGNTIYF	TGTGCCAGTAGAGACAGACACTCTGGAAACACCATATATTTT
TRBV5-3	TRBJ1-5	.	.	CARSLDRYSNQPQHF	TGTGCCAGAAGCTTGGACAGATATAGCAATCAGCCCCAGCATTTT
TRBV25-1	TRBJ2-7	.	.	CASREGYEQYF	TGTGCCAGCAGGGAGGGTTACGAGCAGTACTTC
TRBV18	TRBJ2-7	.	TRBD2	CASSLQGPAGGPREQYF	TGTGCCAGCTCACTCCAGGGACCAGCGGGAGGGCCCCGAGAGCAGTACTTC
TRBV4-1	TRBJ1-5	once	TRBD1	CASSQDLGQGKGQPQHF	TGCGCCAGCAGCCAAGACCTGGGACAGGGAAAGGGTCAGCCCCAGCATTTT
TRBV20-1	TRBJ1-2	.	TRBD1	CSASDRAHGYTF	TGCAGTGCCAGTGACAGGGCCCATGGCTACACCTTC
TRBV7-9	TRBJ2-5	.	TRBD2	CASSLGIAGVQETQYF	TGTGCCAGCAGCTTAGGGATAGCGGGAGTTCAGGAGACCCAGTACTTC
TRBV6-4	TRBJ1-2	.	.	CASSDSMALFVNGYTF	TGTGCCAGCAGTGACTCGATGGCTTTGTTTGTAAATGGCTACACCTTC
TRBV19	TRBJ2-7	once	.	CASSGIGPQLYEQYF	TGTGCCAGTAGTGGTATCGGGCCCCAGCTCTACGAGCAGTACTTC
TRBV9	TRBJ1-1	.	TRBD1	CASSTHWDRGRLRNTEAFF	TGTGCCAGCAGCACCCATTGGGACAGGGGGCGCCTTAGGAACACTGAAGCTTTCTTT
TRBV2	TRBJ1-6	once	.	CASSERQYNSPLHF	TGTGCCAGCAGTGAACGGCAGTATAATTCACCCCTCCACTTT
TRBV7-3	TRBJ2-3	.	.	CASSSGAIPDTQYF	TGTGCCAGCAGCTCTGGGGCTATCCCAGATACGCAGTATTTT
TRBV5-4	TRBJ1-1	.	.	CASSPRGVGGANTEAFF	TGTGCCAGCAGCCCGCGCGGGGTGGGGGGCGCGAACACTGAAGCTTTCTTT